This is a list of T cell receptor beta chains from one sample in a study of blood T cell repertoires in COVID-19. Here immunoSEQ multiplex PCR was the method, and the copy in TCRdb shows in-frame clones only, minus some. The data show around 300,000 clones, with 86% seen just once and roughly 3% held by the top ten. The sequencing sample was made of PBMCs or T cells enriched from blood (not recorded which). All receptors derive from a woman aged 18-35 years who had recovered from COVID-19. Both conserved end residues are part of each CDR3. Fields, in order: J gene, V gene, CDR3 length, CDR3 protein.

J gene: TRBJ2-7
V gene: TRBV7-2
CDR3 length: 18
CDR3 protein: CASSLAPVGAGSSYEQYF

J gene: TRBJ2-2
V gene: TRBV10-3
CDR3 length: 19
CDR3 protein: CAVYPGLAGDHLNTGELFF

J gene: TRBJ1-1
V gene: TRBV14
CDR3 length: 14
CDR3 protein: CASSHGQLNTEAFF

J gene: TRBJ2-7
V gene: TRBV27
CDR3 length: 13
CDR3 protein: CASSYREGYEQYF

J gene: TRBJ2-7
V gene: TRBV5-1
CDR3 length: 15
CDR3 protein: CASSYSGSSSYEQYF

J gene: TRBJ2-1
V gene: TRBV28
CDR3 length: 15
CDR3 protein: CASSSPGLAVDEQFF

J gene: TRBJ2-3
V gene: TRBV16
CDR3 length: 14
CDR3 protein: CASSRDSRTDTQYF

J gene: TRBJ2-1
V gene: TRBV19
CDR3 length: 16
CDR3 protein: CASAKTGQGSYNEQFF

J gene: TRBJ1-1
V gene: TRBV9
CDR3 length: 15
CDR3 protein: CASSRARDSNTEAFF

J gene: TRBJ1-2
V gene: TRBV11-2
CDR3 length: 17
CDR3 protein: CASSPVPVLDRGYGYTF

J gene: TRBJ2-1
V gene: TRBV7-3
CDR3 length: 11
CDR3 protein: CASSRDGEQFF

J gene: TRBJ1-4
V gene: TRBV30
CDR3 length: 13
CDR3 protein: CAWVGQGNEKLFF

J gene: TRBJ2-2
V gene: TRBV24-1
CDR3 length: 17
CDR3 protein: CATSGMTGGANTGELFF

J gene: TRBJ2-1
V gene: TRBV25-1
CDR3 length: 12
CDR3 protein: CASMRRHNEQFF

J gene: TRBJ1-5
V gene: TRBV5-1
CDR3 length: 15
CDR3 protein: CASSLDATGAQPQHF

J gene: TRBJ2-7
V gene: TRBV28
CDR3 length: 18
CDR3 protein: CASSPGLAGATLSYEQYF

J gene: TRBJ1-1
V gene: TRBV11-3
CDR3 length: 14
CDR3 protein: CASSPGTEGSEAFF

J gene: TRBJ2-7
V gene: TRBV5-4
CDR3 length: 12
CDR3 protein: CASSLMTGEQYF

J gene: TRBJ1-6
V gene: TRBV28
CDR3 length: 18
CDR3 protein: CASSPMGRTGGANSPLHF

J gene: TRBJ1-1
V gene: TRBV19
CDR3 length: 16
CDR3 protein: CASIQAGTAMNTEAFF

J gene: TRBJ2-6
V gene: TRBV7-8
CDR3 length: 18
CDR3 protein: CASSLLGQGALGANVLTF

J gene: TRBJ2-2
V gene: TRBV6-5
CDR3 length: 15
CDR3 protein: CASSRQGAWTGELFF

J gene: TRBJ2-1
V gene: TRBV28
CDR3 length: 16
CDR3 protein: CASSRLEGGTYNEQFF

J gene: TRBJ1-2
V gene: TRBV28
CDR3 length: 15
CDR3 protein: CASSFRREANYGYTF

J gene: TRBJ1-1
V gene: TRBV9
CDR3 length: 13
CDR3 protein: CASSVTGATEAFF

J gene: TRBJ1-2
V gene: TRBV15
CDR3 length: 12
CDR3 protein: CATSRRDYGYTF

J gene: TRBJ2-5
V gene: TRBV3-1/TRBV3-2
CDR3 length: 14
CDR3 protein: CASSQHQGGETQYF

J gene: TRBJ1-4
V gene: TRBV6-1
CDR3 length: 17
CDR3 protein: CASSEKPTPPTNEKLFF

J gene: TRBJ2-5
V gene: TRBV19
CDR3 length: 14
CDR3 protein: CASSLRERLETQYF

J gene: TRBJ1-2
V gene: TRBV5-6
CDR3 length: 13
CDR3 protein: CASSDPGDYGYTF

J gene: TRBJ2-3
V gene: TRBV5-1
CDR3 length: 16
CDR3 protein: CASSLGQIFSTDTQYF

J gene: TRBJ1-1
V gene: TRBV9
CDR3 length: 17
CDR3 protein: CASSQDGQGHIGTEAFF

J gene: TRBJ1-6
V gene: TRBV3-1/TRBV3-2
CDR3 length: 13
CDR3 protein: CASSQRESSPLHF

J gene: TRBJ1-2
V gene: TRBV12-3/TRBV12-4
CDR3 length: 12
CDR3 protein: CASSMTGLGYTF

J gene: TRBJ1-1
V gene: TRBV29-1
CDR3 length: 14
CDR3 protein: CSVDGARADTEAFF